The clone carrying this TCR beta chain was counted at least ten times. These data are taken from a study of CD8+CD57+ T cells in acquired aplastic anemia. CDR3 and TCR beta VDJ profiling relied on a genomic DNA template. In TCRdb, the reads were re-called with MiXCR into one record per CDR3 protein. This sample carries 200,000 to 250,000 distinct CDR3 sequences, 34% of them seen once, and the ten largest clones take roughly 1.1%. V lost 5 bases, J lost 2 bases, and 9 bases stayed unmatched. In germline, CDR1 is SGHAT, CDR2 FQNNGV. This CDR3 is built from 17 residues. The chain joins TRBV11-2 to TRBJ2-1, with 10 bases matching TRBD1. This clonotype was sampled from a human donor in good health, serving as a control. The sequenced sample consisted of sorted CD4+, CD8+, or CD8+CD57+ T cells (not recorded which) from PBMCs. The CDR3 reads CASSPGSGTGAYNEQFF. The CDR3 coding sequence is TGTGCCAGCAGCCCCGGATCCGGGACAGGGGCCTACAATGAGCAGTTCTTC.